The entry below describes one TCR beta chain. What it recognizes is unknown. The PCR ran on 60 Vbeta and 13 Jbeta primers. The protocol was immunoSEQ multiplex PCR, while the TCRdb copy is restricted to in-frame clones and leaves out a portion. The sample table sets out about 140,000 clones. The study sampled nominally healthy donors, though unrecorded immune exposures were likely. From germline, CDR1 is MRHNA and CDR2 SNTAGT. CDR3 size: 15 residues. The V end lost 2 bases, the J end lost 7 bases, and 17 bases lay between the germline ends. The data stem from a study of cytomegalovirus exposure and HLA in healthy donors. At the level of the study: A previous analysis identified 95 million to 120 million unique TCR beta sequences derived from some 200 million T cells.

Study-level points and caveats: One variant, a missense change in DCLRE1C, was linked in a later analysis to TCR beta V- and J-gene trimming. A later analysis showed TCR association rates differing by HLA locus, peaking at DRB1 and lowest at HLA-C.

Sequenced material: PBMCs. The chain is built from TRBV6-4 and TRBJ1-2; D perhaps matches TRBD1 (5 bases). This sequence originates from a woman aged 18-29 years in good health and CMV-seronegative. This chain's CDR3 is CASSDRNQGNSGYTF. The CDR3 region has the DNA TGTGCCAGCAGTGACAGAAATCAGGGAAATTCTGGCTACACCTTC.